The entry below describes one T cell receptor (beta chain). Its antigen is as yet unknown. Germline values: CDR1 ENHRY, CDR2 SYGVKD. The germline V and J ends were trimmed by 5 bases and 1 base, with 7 bases remaining between them. The CDR3 totals 13 residues. This sample was included in a study of human T cells and chemical hapten exposure. Study-wide context: There were weekly diphenylcyclopropenone doses to the scalp for patients throughout the approximately 25-week study.

Overall study findings and caveats: As patch test score rose, PT1 expanded TCR counts tended to rise as well. Significantly greater numbers of large CDR3 similarity clusters came from expanded TCRs than from controls.

TCRdb re-called the RACE reads with MiXCR, one entry per CDR3 protein. This repertoire shows roughly 120,000 distinct CDR3 sequences, about 12% found once; its top ten account for around 1.5%. Noted time point: patch test 1, 2 weeks after DPC sensitization. Documented treatment: therapeutic diphenylcyclopropenone sensitization with weekly scalp DPC. The study extracted total RNA from unfractionated whole blood. Material: whole blood, obtained in connection with sensitization to the hapten diphenylcyclopropenone (DPC). The source is a woman aged 45-65 years with alopecia areata. Some clones in this sample may be carry-over from other donors' samples. The gene calls are TRBV10-3 and TRBJ2-3; D is perhaps TRBD2 (6 bases). In nucleotides, the CDR3 is TGTGCCATCAGTCCTAGCGGCACAGATACGCAGTATTTT. As protein: CAISPSGTDTQYF.